This TCR beta chain originates from a study of CD8 T cells in ankylosing spondylitis (dated by TCRdb to about 2017). As for the study more broadly: The study profiled T cell receptor beta repertoires in healthy donors and ankylosing spondylitis patients to find disease-linked TCR variants. The full study cohort was made up of roughly 25 ankylosing spondylitis patients and over 90 healthy donors. Samples of peripheral blood were taken, and for ankylosing spondylitis patients, synovial fluid was collected as well. The full study reports these points: The disease-linked clones were reported to be significantly enriched in matched synovial fluid samples from ankylosing spondylitis patients. Some motif variants had previously been reported in the synovial fluid and blood of reactive arthritis patients, which suggests shared mechanisms of disease initiation. A TCR beta motif made up of seven or eight highly homologous amino acid variants appeared to be characteristic of blood from ankylosing spondylitis patients. A CD8+ phenotype was shown by the disease-linked clones, which were found at relatively low frequencies in peripheral blood.

In its sample, this clonotype was seen many times. No antigen is known for it. One base away there is no much larger clone; base qualities are not given. V is shortened by 3 bases, J by 9 bases, and the region joining them spans 15 bases. The CDR3 has 15 amino acids, counting the end cysteine and phenylalanine. Only the CDR3 portion is preserved as DNA: 45 bases, with reading frame beginning at the first base. Based on the germline V gene, the CDR1 and CDR2 sequences are MGHDK and SYGVNS. Sequencing used an Illumina HiSeq 2500. TCR beta libraries were prepared by quantitative 5'-RACE with molecular barcodes. Regarding the original processing steps: To identify disease-linked TCR variants, a new computational method was used, one built on a probabilistic model of VDJ rearrangement. TCRdb redid the processing of the public reads, applying fastp at Q25 and MiXCR, and retained in-frame beta chains. Rows are combined by CDR3 protein, so each entry shows the most common genes and DNA. The V and J calls and clone size are TCRdb's, not the authors'. Present in this sample are about 140,000 distinct CDR3 sequences, 7.3% of which were seen just once. Roughly 12% of the sample is held by the ten biggest clonotypes.

This receptor was taken from a female donor with ankylosing spondylitis or in good health (not recorded which). The chain employs TRBV25-1 and TRBJ1-6; TRBD1 is a weak D gene call, 5 bases matching. Sequenced input: blood, either unsorted or a sorted T cell fraction (not recorded which). The CDR3 corresponds to CASSEFGGVSSPLHF. The sequenced DNA is TGTGCCAGCAGTGAGTTTGGGGGAGTTTCTTCACCCCTCCACTTT.